One T cell receptor beta chain is described in this entry. Sequencing used immunoSEQ multiplex PCR; TCRdb keeps in-frame clones, though not all of them. The sample has around 59,000 clones; approximately 70% are singletons. The CDR3 runs 16 residues. Trimming at V came to 5 bases and at J to 1 base, leaving 8 bases not matched to a gene. CDR1 is MNHEY and CDR2 is SMNVEV in the germline V gene (reference sequence). This sample was taken from a study of radiotherapy plus CTLA-4 blockade in lung cancer. The material was peripheral blood, obtained from a patient treated with radiotherapy plus ipilimumab. The source of this sequence is a human donor with non-small cell lung cancer whose response to radiotherapy plus ipilimumab could not be evaluated. The V and J genes are TRBV27 and TRBJ1-5, with 7 bases that match TRBD1. The CDR3 loop reads CASSPATGSSNQPQHF. CDR3 coding DNA: TGTGCCAGCAGTCCGGCGACAGGGAGCAGCAATCAGCCCCAGCATTTT.